This T cell receptor (beta chain) was observed in a study of T cell responses to AZD1222 COVID-19 vaccine. Study-wide points: Regions 160-218 and 743-854 dominated among vaccine-associated CD4 TCRs spanning spike.

Details on this clone: Its antigen is still unknown.

Clones were sequenced by immunoSEQ multiplex PCR, and TCRdb holds only the in-frame ones, with some missing. The sample contains about 110,000 clones, around 96% of which appear only once. Per the germline V gene, CDR1 is ENHRY and CDR2 is SYGVKD. Trimming left V 8 bases short and J 0 bases short, with 17 bases between. CDR3 length: 16 residues. The sequencing used peripheral blood, collected on day 0 of AZD1222 vaccination. The genes are TRBV10-3 and TRBJ1-3; TRBD1 is a possible D gene (5 bases). The origin of this receptor is an adult in good health. CDR3 sequence (DNA): TGTGCCATCGGTAACCCAGGGCCGACCTCTGGAAACACCATATATTTT. Amino acids: CAIGNPGPTSGNTIYF.